The sequence of this T cell receptor beta chain was determined in a study of cytomegalovirus exposure and HLA in healthy donors. Study-wide results and caveats: A list of 150 to 200 TCR beta chains associated with cytomegalovirus was given.

A multiplex PCR was run with 60 Vbeta primers and 13 Jbeta primers. Repertoires were generated with immunoSEQ multiplex PCR, while TCRdb's copy carries only in-frame clones and drops some. The sample holds about 170,000 clones; 73% are singletons and the top ten take approximately 5.1%. Losses at the gene ends were 1 base for V and 2 bases for J; bases not matched to a gene: 3. Germline CDR1 LGHNA, CDR2 YSLEER. The CDR3 is made up of 15 amino acids. A word on this clone: Its antigen is as yet unknown.

The sample taken for sequencing was PBMCs. The TCR sequence derives from a woman between 18 and 29 years old in good health and CMV-seropositive. The rearrangement uses TRBV4-3 and TRBJ2-7, with 9 bases aligning to TRBD2. The CDR3 loop is CASSQGAGGTYEQYF. CDR3 DNA: TGCGCCAGCAGCCAAGGGGCGGGGGGGACCTACGAGCAGTACTTC.